This T cell receptor (beta chain) is from a study of blood T cell repertoires in COVID-19. Looked up from germline, CDR1 is SGHRS and CDR2 is YFSETQ. The V end lost 4 bases, the J end lost 6 bases, and 5 bases lay between the germline ends. The length of the CDR3 is 11 residues. The table came from immunoSEQ multiplex PCR; TCRdb's copy has only in-frame clones and leaves some out. The sample records approximately 230,000 clones, about 90% being singletons. The sequence was obtained from an elderly man with acute or convalescent COVID-19. J is TRBJ1-5 and V is TRBV5-1; unclear D gene. Specimen: peripheral blood. The CDR3: CASSPGQPQHF. DNA for the CDR3: TGCGCCAGCAGCCCCGGTCAGCCCCAGCATTTT. Together with reference TRBV5-1 and TRBJ1-5, the CDR3 gives the full variable domain: KAGVTQTPRYLIKTRGQQVTLSCSPISGHRSVSWYQQTPGQGLQFLFEYFSETQRNKGNFPGRFSGRQFSNSRSEMNVSTLELGDSALYLCASSPGQPQHFGDGTRLSIL.